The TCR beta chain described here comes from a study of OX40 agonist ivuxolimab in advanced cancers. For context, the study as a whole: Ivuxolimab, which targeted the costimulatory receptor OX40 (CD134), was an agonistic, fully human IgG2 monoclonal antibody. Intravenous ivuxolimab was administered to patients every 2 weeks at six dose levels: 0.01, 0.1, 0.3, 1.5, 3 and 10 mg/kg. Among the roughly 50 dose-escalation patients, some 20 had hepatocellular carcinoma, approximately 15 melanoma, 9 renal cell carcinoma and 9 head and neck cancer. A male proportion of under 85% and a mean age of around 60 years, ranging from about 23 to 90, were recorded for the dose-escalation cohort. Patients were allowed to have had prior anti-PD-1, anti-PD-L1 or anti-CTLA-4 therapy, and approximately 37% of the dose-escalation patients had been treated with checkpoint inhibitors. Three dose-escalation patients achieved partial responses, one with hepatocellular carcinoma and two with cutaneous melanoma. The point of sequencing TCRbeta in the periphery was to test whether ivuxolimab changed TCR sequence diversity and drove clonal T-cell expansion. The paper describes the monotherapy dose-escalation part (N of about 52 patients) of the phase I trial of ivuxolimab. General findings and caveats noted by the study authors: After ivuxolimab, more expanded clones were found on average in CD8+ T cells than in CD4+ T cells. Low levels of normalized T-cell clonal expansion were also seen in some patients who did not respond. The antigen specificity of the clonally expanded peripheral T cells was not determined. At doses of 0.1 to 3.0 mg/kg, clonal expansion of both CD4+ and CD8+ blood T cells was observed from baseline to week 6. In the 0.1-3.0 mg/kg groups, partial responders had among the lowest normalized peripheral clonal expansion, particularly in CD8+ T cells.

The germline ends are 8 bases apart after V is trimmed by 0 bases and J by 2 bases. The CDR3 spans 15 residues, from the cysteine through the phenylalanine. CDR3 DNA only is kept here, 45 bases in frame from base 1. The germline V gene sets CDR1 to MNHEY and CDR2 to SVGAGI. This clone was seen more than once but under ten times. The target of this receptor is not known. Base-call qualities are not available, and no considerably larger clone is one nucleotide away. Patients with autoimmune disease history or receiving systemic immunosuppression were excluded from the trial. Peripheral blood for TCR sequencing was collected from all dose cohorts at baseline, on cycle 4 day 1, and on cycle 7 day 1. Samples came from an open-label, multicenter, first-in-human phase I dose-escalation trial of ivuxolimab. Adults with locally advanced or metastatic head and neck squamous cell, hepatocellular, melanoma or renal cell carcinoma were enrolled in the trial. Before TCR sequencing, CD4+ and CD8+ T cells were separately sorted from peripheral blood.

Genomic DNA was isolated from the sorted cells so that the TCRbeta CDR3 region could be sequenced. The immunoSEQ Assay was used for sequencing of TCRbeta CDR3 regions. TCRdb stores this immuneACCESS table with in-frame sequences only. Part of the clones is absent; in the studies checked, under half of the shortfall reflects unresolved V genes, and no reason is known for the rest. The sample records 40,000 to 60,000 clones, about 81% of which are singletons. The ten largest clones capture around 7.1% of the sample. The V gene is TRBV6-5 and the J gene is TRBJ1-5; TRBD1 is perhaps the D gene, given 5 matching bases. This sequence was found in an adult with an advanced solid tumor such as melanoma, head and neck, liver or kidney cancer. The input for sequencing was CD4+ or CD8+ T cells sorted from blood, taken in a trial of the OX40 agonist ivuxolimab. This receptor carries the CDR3 CASSYSGRGNQPQHF. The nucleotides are TGTGCCAGCAGTTACTCTGGCAGGGGCAATCAGCCCCAGCATTTT.